This entry lists 8 T cell receptor beta chains sequenced from one sample in a study of shared clonotypes between healthy human individuals. Data came from immunoSEQ multiplex PCR; TCRdb stores just in-frame clones and leaves some out. The table includes around 2,000,000 clones, 90% to 95% detected once. The sequenced material came from naive CD4+ T cells sorted from blood. Subset denoted: CD45RA+ positively selected. These receptors were taken from a man aged 18 to 35 in good health.

V usage is TRBV4-3 and J usage is TRBJ2-5; 11 nucleotides match TRBD2. This CDR3 has 18 residues. J was trimmed by 4 bases and V by 1 base; bases with no gene match: 11. The V gene's germline CDR1 is LGHNA and CDR2 YSLEER. The CDR3 loop reads CASSQGRSSGRARETQYF. CDR3 nucleotide sequence: TGCGCCAGCAGCCAAGGTCGGAGTAGCGGGAGGGCCCGAGAGACCCAGTACTTC.

V gene TRBV2 combines with J gene TRBJ2-3; TRBD1 aligns across 9 bases. V gave up 7 bases and J gave up 6 bases; unmatched junction bases: 8. This CDR3 region has 14 residues. Germline CDR1 SNHLY, CDR2 FYNNEI. CDR3 protein: CASTGQGKVDTQYF. For the CDR3, the DNA is TGTGCCAGCACCGGACAGGGGAAGGTTGATACGCAGTATTTT.

This clone was detected many times. V usage is TRBV5-1 and J usage is TRBJ1-1, with D unresolved. The CDR3 spans 13 residues. The germline V gene encodes CDR1 SGHRS and CDR2 YFSETQ. With 4 bases removed from V and 6 bases from J, the gap between germline ends came to 13 bases. The CDR3 region has the DNA TGCGCCAGCAGCCAATTCCGGTCGGCTGAAGCTTTCTTT. Its translation is CASSQFRSAEAFF.

This sequence joins TRBV5-1 and TRBJ1-4; D is uncertain. V was trimmed by 1 base and J by 7 bases, leaving 11 bases between them. Germline CDR1 reads SGHRS; CDR2 reads YFSETQ. The CDR3 spans 14 residues. The CDR3 coding sequence is TGCGCCAGCAGCTTGAGTGGGTATTTTGAAAAACTGTTTTTT. Translated: CASSLSGYFEKLFF. Complete variable domain (other parts from reference TRBV5-1 and TRBJ1-4): KAGVTQTPRYLIKTRGQQVTLSCSPISGHRSVSWYQQTPGQGLQFLFEYFSETQRNKGNFPGRFSGRQFSNSRSEMNVSTLELGDSALYLCASSLSGYFEKLFFGSGTQLSVL.

To note about this clone: The sample has other DNA sequences that encode this CDR3 too. The chain employs TRBV30 and TRBJ1-4; D call uncertain. V gave up 7 bases and J gave up 3 bases, with 12 bases separating them. The CDR3 runs to 13 residues. Germline loops: CDR1 GTSNPN, CDR2 SVGIG (reference sequence). The CDR3 sequence: CALTPGPNEKLFF. The CDR3 DNA is TGTGCCTTAACGCCGGGCCCTAATGAAAAACTGTTTTTT.

Turning to this clone: Other DNA variants within this sample encode the same CDR3. J is TRBJ1-5 and V is TRBV28; tentative D call: TRBD1 (6 bases). The CDR3 loop spans 16 amino acids. Germline V gives CDR1 MDHEN, CDR2 SYDVKM. Trimming stripped 3 bases from V and 1 base from J, with 13 bases between. For the CDR3, the DNA is TGTGCCAGCAGTTTCGGGGGGCGCGGAAGCAATCAGCCCCAGCATTTT. This codes for CASSFGGRGSNQPQHF.

The CDR3 protein is CASSSTTVSSYNEQFF. In DNA, the CDR3 is TGTGCCAGCAGCTCCACCACCGTTAGCTCCTACAATGAGCAGTTCTTC. The rearrangement uses TRBV11-3 and TRBJ2-1; no firm D call. Per the germline V gene, CDR1 is SGHNT and CDR2 is YENEEA. Between the trimmed V and J ends, which lost 4 bases and 0 bases, there was a span of 13 bases. The CDR3 is 16 residues long.

This sequence joins TRBV10-3 and TRBJ1-6, with D possibly matching TRBD1 (5 bases). CDR1 and CDR2 from the germline V gene are ENHRY and SYGVKD. This CDR3 spans 13 amino acids. V gave up 10 bases and J gave up 5 bases, with 12 bases separating them. The CDR3 loop is CATAEQDNSPLHF. The CDR3 DNA is TGTGCCACTGCGGAACAGGATAATTCACCCCTCCACTTT.